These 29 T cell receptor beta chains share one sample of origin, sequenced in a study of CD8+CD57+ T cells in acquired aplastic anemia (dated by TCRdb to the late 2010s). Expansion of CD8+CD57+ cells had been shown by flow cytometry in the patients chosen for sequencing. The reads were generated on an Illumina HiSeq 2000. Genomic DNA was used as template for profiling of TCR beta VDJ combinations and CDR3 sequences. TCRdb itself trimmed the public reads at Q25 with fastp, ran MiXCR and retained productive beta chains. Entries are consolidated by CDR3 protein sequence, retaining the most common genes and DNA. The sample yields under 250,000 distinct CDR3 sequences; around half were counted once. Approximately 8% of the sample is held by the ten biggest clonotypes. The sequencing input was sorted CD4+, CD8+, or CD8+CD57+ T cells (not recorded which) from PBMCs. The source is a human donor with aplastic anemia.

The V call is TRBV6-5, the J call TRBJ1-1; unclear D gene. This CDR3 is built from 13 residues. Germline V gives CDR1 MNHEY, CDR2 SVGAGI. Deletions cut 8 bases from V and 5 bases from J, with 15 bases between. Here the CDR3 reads CASAPGFKTEAFF. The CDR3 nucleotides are TGTGCCAGCGCCCCAGGTTTCAAGACTGAAGCTTTCTTT.

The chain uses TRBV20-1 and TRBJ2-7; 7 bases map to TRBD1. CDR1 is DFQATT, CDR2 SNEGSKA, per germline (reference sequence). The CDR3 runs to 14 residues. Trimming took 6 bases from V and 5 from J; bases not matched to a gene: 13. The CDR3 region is CSAEYDRASDEQYF. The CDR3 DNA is TGCAGTGCAGAATACGACAGGGCGTCGGACGAGCAGTACTTC.

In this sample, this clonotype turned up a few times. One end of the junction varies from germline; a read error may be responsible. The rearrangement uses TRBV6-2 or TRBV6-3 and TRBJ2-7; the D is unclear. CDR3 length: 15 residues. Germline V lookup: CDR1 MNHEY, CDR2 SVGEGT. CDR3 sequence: CASGYSYNNDYEQYF. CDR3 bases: TGTGCCAGCGGTTACTCGTACAACAACGACTACGAGCAGTACTTC.

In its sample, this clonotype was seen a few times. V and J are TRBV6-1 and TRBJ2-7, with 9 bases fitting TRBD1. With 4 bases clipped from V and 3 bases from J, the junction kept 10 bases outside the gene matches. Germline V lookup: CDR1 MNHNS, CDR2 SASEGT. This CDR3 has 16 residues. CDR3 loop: CASSAARTGVYYEQYF. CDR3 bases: TGTGCCAGCAGTGCAGCTAGGACAGGGGTTTACTACGAGCAGTACTTC.

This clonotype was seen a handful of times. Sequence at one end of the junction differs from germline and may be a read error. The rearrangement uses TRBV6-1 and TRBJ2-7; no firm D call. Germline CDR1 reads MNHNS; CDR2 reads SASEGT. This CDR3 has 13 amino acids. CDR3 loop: CASSYTQIYEQHF. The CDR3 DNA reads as TGTGCCAGCAGTTACACACAAATCTACGAGCAGCACTTC.

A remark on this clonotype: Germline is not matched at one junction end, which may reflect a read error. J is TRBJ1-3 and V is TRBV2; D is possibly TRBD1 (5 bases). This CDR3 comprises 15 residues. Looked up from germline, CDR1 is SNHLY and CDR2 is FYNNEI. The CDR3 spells CASSTDSASGNAIYF. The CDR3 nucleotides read TGTGCCAGCAGCACTGACAGTGCCTCTGGAAACGCCATATATTTT.

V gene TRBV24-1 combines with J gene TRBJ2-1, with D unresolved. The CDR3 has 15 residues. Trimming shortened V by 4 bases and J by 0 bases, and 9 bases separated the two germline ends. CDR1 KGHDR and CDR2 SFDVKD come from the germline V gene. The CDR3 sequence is CATSERTSSYNEQFF. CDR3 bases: TGTGCCACCAGTGAACGTACGAGCTCCTACAATGAGCAGTTCTTC.

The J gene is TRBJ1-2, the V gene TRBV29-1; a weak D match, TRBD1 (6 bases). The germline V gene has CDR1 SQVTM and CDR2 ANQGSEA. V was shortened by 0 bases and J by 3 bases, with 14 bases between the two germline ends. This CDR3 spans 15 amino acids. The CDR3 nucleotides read TGCAGCGTTGAAGAGACAGGTACGAGGGACTATGGCTACACCTTC. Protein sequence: CSVEETGTRDYGYTF.

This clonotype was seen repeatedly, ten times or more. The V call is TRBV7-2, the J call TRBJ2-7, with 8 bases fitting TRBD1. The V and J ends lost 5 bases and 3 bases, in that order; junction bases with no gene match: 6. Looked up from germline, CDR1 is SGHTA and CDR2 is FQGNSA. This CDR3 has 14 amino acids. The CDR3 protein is CASSPDRVLYEQYF. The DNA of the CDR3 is TGTGCCAGCAGCCCGGACAGGGTTCTCTACGAGCAGTACTTC.

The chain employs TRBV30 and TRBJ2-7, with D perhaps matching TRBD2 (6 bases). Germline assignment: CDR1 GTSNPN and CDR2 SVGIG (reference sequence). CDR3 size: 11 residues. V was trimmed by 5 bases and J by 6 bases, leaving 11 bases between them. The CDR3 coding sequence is TGTGCCTGGGGGGACTCAGGCGAGCAGTACTTC. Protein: CAWGDSGEQYF.

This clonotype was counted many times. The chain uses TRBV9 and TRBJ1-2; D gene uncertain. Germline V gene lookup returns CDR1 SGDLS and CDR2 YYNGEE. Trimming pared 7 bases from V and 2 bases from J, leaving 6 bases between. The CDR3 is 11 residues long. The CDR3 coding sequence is TGTGCCAGCCTCGGGAACTATGGCTACACCTTC. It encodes CASLGNYGYTF.

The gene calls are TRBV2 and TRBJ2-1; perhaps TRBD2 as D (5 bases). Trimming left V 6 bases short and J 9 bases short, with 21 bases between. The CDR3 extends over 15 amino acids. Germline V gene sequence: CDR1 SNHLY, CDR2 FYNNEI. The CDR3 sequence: CASRVRGVAYGEQFF. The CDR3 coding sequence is TGTGCCAGCAGGGTCCGGGGTGTAGCTTACGGTGAGCAGTTCTTC.

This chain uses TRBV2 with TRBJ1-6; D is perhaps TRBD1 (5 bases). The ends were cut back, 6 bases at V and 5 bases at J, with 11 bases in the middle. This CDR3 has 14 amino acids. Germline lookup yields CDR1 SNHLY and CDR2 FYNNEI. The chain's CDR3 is CASRPGTNNSPLHF. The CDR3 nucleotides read TGTGCCAGCAGACCCGGGACTAATAATTCACCCCTCCACTTT.

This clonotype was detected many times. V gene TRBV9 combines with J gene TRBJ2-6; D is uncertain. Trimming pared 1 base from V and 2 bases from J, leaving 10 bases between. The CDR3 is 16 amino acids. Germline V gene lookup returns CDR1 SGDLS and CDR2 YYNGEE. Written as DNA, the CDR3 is TGTGCCAGCAGCGTACCTGAAGAACCTGGGGCCAACGTCCTGACTTTC. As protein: CASSVPEEPGANVLTF. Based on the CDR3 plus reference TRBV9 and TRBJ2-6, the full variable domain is DSGVTQTPKHLITATGQRVTLRCSPRSGDLSVYWYQQSLDQGLQFLIQYYNGEERAKGNILERFSAQQFPDLHSELNLSSLELGDSALYFCASSVPEEPGANVLTFGAGSRLTVL.

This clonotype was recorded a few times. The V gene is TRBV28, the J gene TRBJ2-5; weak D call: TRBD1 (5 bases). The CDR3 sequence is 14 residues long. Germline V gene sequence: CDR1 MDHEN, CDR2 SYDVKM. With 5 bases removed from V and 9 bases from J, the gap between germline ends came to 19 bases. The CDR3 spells CASSPDSFNQPQYF. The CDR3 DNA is TGTGCCAGCAGTCCTGACAGCTTTAATCAGCCCCAGTACTTC.

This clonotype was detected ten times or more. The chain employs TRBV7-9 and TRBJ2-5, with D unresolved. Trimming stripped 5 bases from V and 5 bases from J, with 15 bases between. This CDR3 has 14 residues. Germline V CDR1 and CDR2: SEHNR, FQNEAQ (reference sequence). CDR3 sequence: CASSPIVDGETQYF. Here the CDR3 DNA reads TGTGCCAGCAGCCCAATCGTGGACGGGGAGACCCAGTACTTC. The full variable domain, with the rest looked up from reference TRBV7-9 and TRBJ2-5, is DTGVSQNPRHKITKRGQNVTFRCDPISEHNRLYWYRQTLGQGPEFLTYFQNEAQLEKSRLLSDRFSAERPKGSFSTLEIQRTEQGDSAMYLCASSPIVDGETQYFGPGTRLLVL.

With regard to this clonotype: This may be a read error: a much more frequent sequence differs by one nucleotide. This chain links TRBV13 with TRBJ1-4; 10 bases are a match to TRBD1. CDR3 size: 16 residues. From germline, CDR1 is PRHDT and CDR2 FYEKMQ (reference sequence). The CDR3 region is CASSSRVTGGKGKPFF. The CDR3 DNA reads TGTGCCAGCAGCTCCCGAGTGACAGGGGGCAAGGGAAAACCGTTTTTT.

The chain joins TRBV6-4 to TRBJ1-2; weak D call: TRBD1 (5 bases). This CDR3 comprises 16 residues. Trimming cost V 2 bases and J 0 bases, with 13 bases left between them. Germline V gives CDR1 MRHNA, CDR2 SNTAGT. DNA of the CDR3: TGTGCCAGCAGTGACCGGGGGACCCAGACTAACTATGGCTACACCTTC. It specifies CASSDRGTQTNYGYTF.

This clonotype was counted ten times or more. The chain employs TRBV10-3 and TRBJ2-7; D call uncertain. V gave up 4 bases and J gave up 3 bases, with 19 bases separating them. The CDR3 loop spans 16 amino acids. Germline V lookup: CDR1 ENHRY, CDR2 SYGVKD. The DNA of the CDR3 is TGTGCCATCAGTGTCCCGCGGTTGCTCCACTTCTACGAGCAGTACTTC. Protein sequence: CAISVPRLLHFYEQYF.

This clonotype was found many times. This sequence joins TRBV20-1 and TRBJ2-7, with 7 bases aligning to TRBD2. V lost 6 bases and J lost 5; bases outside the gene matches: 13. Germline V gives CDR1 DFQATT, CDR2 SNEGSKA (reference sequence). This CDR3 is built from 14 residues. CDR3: CSARTSVSFDEQYF. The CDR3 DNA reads TGCAGTGCACGAACTAGCGTCAGTTTCGACGAGCAGTACTTC.

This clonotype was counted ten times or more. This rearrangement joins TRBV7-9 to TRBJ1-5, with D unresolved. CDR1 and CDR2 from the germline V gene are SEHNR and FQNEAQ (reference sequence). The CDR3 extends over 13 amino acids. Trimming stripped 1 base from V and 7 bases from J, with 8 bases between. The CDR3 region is CASSLGGKQPQHF. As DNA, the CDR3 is TGTGCCAGCAGCTTAGGAGGAAAACAGCCCCAGCATTTT.

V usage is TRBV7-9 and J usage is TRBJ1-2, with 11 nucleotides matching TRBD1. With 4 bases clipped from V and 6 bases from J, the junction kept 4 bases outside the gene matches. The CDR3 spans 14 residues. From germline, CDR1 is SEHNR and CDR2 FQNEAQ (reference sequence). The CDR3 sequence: CASSSGDRGNGYTF. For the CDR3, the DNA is TGTGCCAGCAGCTCGGGGGACAGGGGGAATGGCTACACCTTC.

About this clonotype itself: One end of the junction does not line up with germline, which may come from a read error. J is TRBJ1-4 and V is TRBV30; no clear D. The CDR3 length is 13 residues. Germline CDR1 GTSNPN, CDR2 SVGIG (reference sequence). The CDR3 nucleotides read TGTGCCTGGAGTACCGGGTCTGATGAAGAACTGTTTTTT. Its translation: CAWSTGSDEELFF.

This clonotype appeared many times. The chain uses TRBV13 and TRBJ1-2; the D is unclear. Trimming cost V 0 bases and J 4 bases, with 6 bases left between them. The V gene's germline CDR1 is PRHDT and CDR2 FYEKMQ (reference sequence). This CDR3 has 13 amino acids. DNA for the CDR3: TGTGCCAGCAGCTTAGGCAAGAGCTATGGCTACACCTTC. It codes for CASSLGKSYGYTF.

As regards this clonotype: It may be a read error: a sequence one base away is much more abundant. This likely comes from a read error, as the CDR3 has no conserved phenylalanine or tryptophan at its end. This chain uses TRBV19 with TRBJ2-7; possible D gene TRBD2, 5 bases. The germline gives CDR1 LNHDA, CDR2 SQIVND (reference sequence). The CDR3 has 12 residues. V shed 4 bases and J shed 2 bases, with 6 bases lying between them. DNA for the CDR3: TGTGCCAGTAGTACCGGGACCTACGAGCAGTACCTC. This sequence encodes CASSTGTYEQYL.

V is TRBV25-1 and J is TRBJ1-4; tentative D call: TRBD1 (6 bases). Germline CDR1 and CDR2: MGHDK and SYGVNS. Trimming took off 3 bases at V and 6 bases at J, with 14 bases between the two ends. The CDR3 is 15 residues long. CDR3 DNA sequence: TGTGCCAGCAGTGACTGGCTAAGGGGGGATGAAAAACTGTTTTTT. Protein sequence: CASSDWLRGDEKLFF.

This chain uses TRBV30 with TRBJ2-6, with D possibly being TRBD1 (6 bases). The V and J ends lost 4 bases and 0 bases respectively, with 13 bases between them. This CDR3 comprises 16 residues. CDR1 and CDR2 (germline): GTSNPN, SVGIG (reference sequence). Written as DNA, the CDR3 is TGTGCCTGGACCGGGACAAGCATCTCTGGGGCCAACGTCCTGACTTTC. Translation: CAWTGTSISGANVLTF.

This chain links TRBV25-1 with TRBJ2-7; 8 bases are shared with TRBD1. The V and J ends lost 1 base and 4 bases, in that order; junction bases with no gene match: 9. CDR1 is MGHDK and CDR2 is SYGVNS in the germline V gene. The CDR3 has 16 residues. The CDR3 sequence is CASSESGTGWGYEQYF. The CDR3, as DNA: TGTGCCAGCAGTGAATCGGGGACAGGTTGGGGATACGAGCAGTACTTC.

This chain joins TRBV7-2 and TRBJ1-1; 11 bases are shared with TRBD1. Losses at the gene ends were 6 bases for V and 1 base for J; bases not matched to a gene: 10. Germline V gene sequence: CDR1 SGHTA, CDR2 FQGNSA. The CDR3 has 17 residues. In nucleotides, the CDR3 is TGTGCCAGCAGTTTGGTACCGGGACAGGGGGGGAACACTGAAGCTTTCTTT. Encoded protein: CASSLVPGQGGNTEAFF.